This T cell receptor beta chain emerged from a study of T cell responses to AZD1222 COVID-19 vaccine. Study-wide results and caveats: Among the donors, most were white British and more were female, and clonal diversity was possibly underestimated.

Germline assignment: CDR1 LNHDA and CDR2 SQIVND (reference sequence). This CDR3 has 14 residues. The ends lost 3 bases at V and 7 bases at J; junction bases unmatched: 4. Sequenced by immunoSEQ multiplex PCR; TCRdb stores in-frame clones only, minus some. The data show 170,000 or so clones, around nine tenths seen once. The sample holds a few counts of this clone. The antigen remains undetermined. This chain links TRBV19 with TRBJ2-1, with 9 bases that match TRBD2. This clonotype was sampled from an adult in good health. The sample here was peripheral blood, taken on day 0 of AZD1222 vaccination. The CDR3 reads CASSMLAGINEQFF. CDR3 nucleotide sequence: TGTGCCAGTAGTATGCTAGCGGGGATAAATGAGCAGTTCTTC.